The TCR beta chain described here comes from a study of cytomegalovirus exposure and HLA in healthy donors. The PCR contained 60 Vbeta and 13 Jbeta primers. Assay: immunoSEQ multiplex PCR; the TCRdb copy retains only in-frame clones and omits some. The profile shows around 65,000 clones, 60% to 70% of them singletons. Study results and caveats: TCR beta chain V- and J-gene trimming was linked, in a later analysis, to a missense variant in DCLRE1C. The study had only CMV serostatus as immune exposure information. The study put 150 to 200 TCR beta chains on its list as cytomegalovirus-associated.

There are a few counts of this clone. Its antigen remains unknown. This CDR3 has 13 amino acids. The V end lost 3 bases, the J end lost 4 bases, and 10 bases lay between the germline ends. Germline V lookup: CDR1 SGHTS, CDR2 YDEGEE. The TCR comes from a man aged 40-50 years in good health and CMV-seropositive. The rearrangement uses TRBV5-8 and TRBJ1-2; possible D gene TRBD1, 6 bases. Material: PBMCs. The DNA of the CDR3 is TGTGCCAGCAGCTACCGGACAGCCTATGGCTACACCTTC. Its translation: CASSYRTAYGYTF.